This T cell receptor (beta chain) came from a study of blood T cell repertoires in COVID-19. Study details: Some COVID-19 samples were acute and others convalescent; all came from the United States, Italy and Spain. Nucleic acid was either cDNA or gDNA, and it came from T cells, B-cell-depleted T cells, or PBMCs.

Original analysis: Researchers report that nucleated cell counts were estimated from reference gene primer amplification. Profiled with immunoSEQ multiplex PCR; TCRdb holds only in-frame clones, not every one. V and J calls and clone size are copied from that table; D and trimming were computed from the DNA. The sample holds some 66,000 clones, about nine tenths seen once. Trimming cost V 1 base and J 11 bases; bases outside gene matches: 5. Germline V gives CDR1 LGHNA, CDR2 YNFKEQ. This CDR3 is 13 amino acids long. The V call is TRBV4-2, the J call TRBJ1-1, with 9 bases matching TRBD1. Sequenced: peripheral blood. This receptor was identified in a human donor with active COVID-19. The donor label of this sample is uncertain. This chain's CDR3 is CASSQGAGTGAFF. The DNA of the CDR3 is TGTGCCAGCAGCCAAGGGGCTGGGACAGGGGCTTTCTTT.